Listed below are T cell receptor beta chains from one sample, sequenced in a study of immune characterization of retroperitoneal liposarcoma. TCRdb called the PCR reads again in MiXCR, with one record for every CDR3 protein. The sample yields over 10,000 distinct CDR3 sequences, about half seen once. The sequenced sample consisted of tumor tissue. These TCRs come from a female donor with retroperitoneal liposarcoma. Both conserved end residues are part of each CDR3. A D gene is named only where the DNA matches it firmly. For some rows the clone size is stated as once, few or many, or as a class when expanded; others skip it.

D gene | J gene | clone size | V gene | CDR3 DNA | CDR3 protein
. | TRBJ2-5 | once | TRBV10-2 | TGCGCCAGCAGTGAGCCACAGCGACCGGAGACCCAGTACTTC | CASSEPQRPETQYF
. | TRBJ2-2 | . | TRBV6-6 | TGTGCCAGCAGTTACTCGAGAAGCTCTACCGGGGAGCTGTTTTTT | CASSYSRSSTGELFF
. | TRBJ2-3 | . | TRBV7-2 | TGTGCCAGCAGTCCGGAGGTAGATACGCAGTATTTT | CASSPEVDTQYF
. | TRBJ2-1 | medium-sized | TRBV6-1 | TGTGCCAGCAGTTTGCCCGCCGGTACAGGGTGGTACGAGCAGTTCTTC | CASSLPAGTGWYEQFF
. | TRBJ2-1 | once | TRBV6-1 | TGTGCCAGCAGTTTCTCAACCTACAATGAGCATTTCTTC | CASSFSTYNEHFF
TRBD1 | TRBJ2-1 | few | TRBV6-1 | TGTGCCAGCAGGGAGCAGGGGGCCTCCTACAATGAGCAGTTCTTC | CASREQGASYNEQFF
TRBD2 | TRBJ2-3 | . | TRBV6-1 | TGTGCCAGTCGTTCTAGCGGGAGGGCGACAACCACAGATACGCAGTATTTT | CASRSSGRATTTDTQYF
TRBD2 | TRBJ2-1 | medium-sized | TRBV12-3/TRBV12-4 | TGTGCCAGCAGTCCCACGACTAGCGGGAGGTTATACGAGCAGTTCTTC | CASSPTTSGRLYEQFF
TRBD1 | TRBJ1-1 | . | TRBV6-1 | TGTGCCAGCAGCAACAGGGGTTCGGCGAACACTGAAGCTTTCTTT | CASSNRGSANTEAFF
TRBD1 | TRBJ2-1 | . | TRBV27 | TGTGCCAGCAAACCCGGGACAGGAAACTACAATGAGCAGTTCTTC | CASKPGTGNYNEQFF
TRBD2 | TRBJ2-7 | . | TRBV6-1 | TGTGCCAGCCCCCCCAGGGTCGGGGGGGACGAGCAGTACTTC | CASPPRVGGDEQYF
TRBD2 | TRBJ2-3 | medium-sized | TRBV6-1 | TGTGCCAGCAGGACTAGCGGGGGGGGCACAGATACGCAGTATTTT | CASRTSGGGTDTQYF
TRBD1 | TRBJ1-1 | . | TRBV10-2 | TGCGCCAGCATATCCGGCTTGACAGGGATGAACACTGAAGCTTTCTTT | CASISGLTGMNTEAFF
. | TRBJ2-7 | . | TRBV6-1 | TGTGCCAGCAGTCCTCGCCGAAACTACAATGAGCAGTACTTC | CASSPRRNYNEQYF
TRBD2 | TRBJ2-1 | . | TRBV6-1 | TGTGCCAGCACCAAAAAATTTCCCGGGACTAGCGGGTACAATGAGCAGTTCTTC | CASTKKFPGTSGYNEQFF
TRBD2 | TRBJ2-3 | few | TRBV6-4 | TGTGCCAGCAGTGAGCGGGGGGGCCCAGATACGCAGTATTTT | CASSERGGPDTQYF
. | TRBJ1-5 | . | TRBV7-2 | TGTGCCAGCAGCACGTTCAGGGGAAGCTCGGCCCAGCATTTT | CASSTFRGSSAQHF
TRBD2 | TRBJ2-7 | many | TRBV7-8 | TGTGCCAGCAGCGCAGGGACTAGCTCCTACAATGAGCAGTACTTC | CASSAGTSSYNEQYF
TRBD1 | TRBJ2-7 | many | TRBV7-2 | TGTGCCAGCAGCTTAGCCGGGACAGGGATTTACGAGCAGTACTTC | CASSLAGTGIYEQYF
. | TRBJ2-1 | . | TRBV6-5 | TGTGCCAGCAGGTTAACCTATTCTCCGGACAATGAGCAGTTCTTC | CASRLTYSPDNEQFF
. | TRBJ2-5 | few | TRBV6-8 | TGTGCCAGCAGTTACCCACCCAAGGAGACCCAGTACTTC | CASSYPPKETQYF
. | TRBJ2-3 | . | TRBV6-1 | TGTGCCAGCAGCTCGAACGGGAGAGGCACAGATACGCAGTATTTC | CASSSNGRGTDTQYF